Sequencing of this TCR beta chain was carried out in a study of shared clonotypes between healthy human individuals. Study-level results: The naive CD4 repertoires of a few donors were compared, and around 5.1% of clonotypes were shared. Relative to their counterparts shared across all four donors, non-shared clonotypes exhibited diminished generation probabilities. Naive subsets, compared against memory subsets, generally had larger estimated richness values.

On this clone itself: Its antigen is currently unknown. This same CDR3 is encoded by further DNA sequences in the sample.

Per the original data handling: Junction-only sequences produced by ImmunoSEQ had no quality scores, so filtering differed. Assay used: immunoSEQ multiplex PCR; TCRdb lists only in-frame clones, some missing. The DNA was the basis for D and trimming; V, J and clone size are from that table. The repertoire holds some 1.5 million clones, with roughly 98% as singletons. Germline loops: CDR1 SNHLY, CDR2 FYNNEI. The CDR3 contains 12 residues. With 6 bases removed from V and 5 bases from J, the gap between germline ends came to 10 bases. This clonotype was sampled from a man aged 25-40 years in good health. The J gene is TRBJ2-5, the V gene TRBV2, with D perhaps matching TRBD1 (6 bases). The sequenced sample was naive CD4+ T cells sorted from blood. The sample's subset: CD45RA+ positively selected. The CDR3 region has the DNA TGTGCCAGCAGGGGGCAGGGGGAGACCCAGTACTTC. This translates into CASRGQGETQYF.